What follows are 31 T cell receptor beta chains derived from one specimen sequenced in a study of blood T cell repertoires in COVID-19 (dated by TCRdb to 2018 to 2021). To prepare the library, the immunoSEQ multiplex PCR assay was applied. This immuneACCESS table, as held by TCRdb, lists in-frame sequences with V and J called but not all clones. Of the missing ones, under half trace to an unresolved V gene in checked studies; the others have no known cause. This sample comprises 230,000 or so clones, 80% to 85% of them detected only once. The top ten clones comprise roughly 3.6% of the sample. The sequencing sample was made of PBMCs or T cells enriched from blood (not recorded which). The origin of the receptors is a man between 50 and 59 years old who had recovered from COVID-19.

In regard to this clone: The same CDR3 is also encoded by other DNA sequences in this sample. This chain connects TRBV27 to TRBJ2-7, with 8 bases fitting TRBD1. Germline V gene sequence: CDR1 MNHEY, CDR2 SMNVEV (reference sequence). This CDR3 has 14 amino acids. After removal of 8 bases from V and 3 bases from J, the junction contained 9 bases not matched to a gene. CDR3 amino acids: CASSGAGGYYEQYF. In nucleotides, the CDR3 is TGTGCCAGCTCCGGCGCAGGGGGCTACTACGAGCAGTACTTC.

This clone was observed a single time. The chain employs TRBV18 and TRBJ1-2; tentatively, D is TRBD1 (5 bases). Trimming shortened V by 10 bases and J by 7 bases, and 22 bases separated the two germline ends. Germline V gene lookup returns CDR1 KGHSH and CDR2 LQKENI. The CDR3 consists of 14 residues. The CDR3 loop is CATGGLLGRGGYTF. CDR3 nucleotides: TGTGCCACTGGCGGTCTTCTGGGGCGCGGTGGCTACACCTTC.

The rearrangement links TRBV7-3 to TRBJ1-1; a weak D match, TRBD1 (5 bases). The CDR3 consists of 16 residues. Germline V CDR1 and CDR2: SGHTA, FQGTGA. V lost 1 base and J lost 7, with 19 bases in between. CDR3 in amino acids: CASSLNGGRPRLEAFF. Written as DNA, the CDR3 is TGTGCCAGCAGCTTAAACGGGGGAAGGCCCAGACTTGAAGCTTTCTTT.

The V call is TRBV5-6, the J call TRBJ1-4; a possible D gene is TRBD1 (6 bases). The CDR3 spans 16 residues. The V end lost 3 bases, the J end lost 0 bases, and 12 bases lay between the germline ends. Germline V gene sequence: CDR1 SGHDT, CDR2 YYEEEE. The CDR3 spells CASSWGPGATNEKLFF. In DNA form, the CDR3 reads TGTGCCAGCAGCTGGGGGCCCGGAGCAACTAATGAAAAACTGTTTTTT. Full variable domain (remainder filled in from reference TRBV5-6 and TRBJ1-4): DAGVTQSPTHLIKTRGQQVTLRCSPKSGHDTVSWYQQALGQGPQFIFQYYEEEERQRGNFPDRFSGHQFPNYSSELNVNALLLGDSALYLCASSWGPGATNEKLFFGSGTQLSVL.

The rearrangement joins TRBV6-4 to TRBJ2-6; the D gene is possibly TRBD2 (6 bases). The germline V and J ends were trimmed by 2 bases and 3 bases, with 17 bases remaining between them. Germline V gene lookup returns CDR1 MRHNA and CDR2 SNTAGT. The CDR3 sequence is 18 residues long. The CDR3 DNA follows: TGTGCCAGCAGTGACCCACACATGACGGGACTTGGGGCCAACGTCCTGACTTTC. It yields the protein CASSDPHMTGLGANVLTF.

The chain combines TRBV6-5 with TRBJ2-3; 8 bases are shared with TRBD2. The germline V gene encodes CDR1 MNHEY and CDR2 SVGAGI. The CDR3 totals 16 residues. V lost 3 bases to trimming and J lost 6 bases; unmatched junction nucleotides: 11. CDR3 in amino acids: CASSYVVSGSTDTQYF. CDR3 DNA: TGTGCCAGCAGTTATGTCGTCAGCGGGAGTACGGATACGCAGTATTTT.

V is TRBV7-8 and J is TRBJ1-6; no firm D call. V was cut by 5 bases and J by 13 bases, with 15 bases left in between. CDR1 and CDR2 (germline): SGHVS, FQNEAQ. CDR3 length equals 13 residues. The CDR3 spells CASSEDLFGPLHF. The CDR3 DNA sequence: TGTGCCAGCAGCGAGGACTTATTTGGTCCCCTCCACTTT. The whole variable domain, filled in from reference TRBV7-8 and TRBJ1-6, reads GAGVSQSPRYKVAKRGQDVALRCDPISGHVSLFWYQQALGQGPEFLTYFQNEAQLDKSGLPSDRFFAERPEGSVSTLKIQRTQQEDSAVYLCASSEDLFGPLHFGNGTRLTVT.

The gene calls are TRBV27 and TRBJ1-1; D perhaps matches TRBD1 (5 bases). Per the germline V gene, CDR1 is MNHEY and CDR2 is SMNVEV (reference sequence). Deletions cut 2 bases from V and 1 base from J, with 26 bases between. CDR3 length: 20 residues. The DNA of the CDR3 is TGTGCCAGCAGTTTAAATCCCCCTTTTGCGGGGGGGACGGGGAACACTGAAGCTTTCTTT. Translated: CASSLNPPFAGGTGNTEAFF.

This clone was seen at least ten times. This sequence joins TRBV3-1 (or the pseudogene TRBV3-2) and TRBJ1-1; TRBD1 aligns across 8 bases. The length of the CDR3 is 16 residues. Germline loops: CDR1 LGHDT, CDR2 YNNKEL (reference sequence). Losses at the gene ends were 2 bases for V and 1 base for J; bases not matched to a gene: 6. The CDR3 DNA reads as TGTGCCAGCAGCCAATATAATACAGGGGGGAACACTGAAGCTTTCTTT. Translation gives CASSQYNTGGNTEAFF.

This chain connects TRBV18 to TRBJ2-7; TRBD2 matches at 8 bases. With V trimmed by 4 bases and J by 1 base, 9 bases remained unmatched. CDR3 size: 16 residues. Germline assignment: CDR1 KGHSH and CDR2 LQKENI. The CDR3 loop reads CASSRGVSGSSYEQYF. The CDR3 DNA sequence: TGTGCCAGCTCACGGGGGGTGAGCGGGAGTTCCTACGAGCAGTACTTC.

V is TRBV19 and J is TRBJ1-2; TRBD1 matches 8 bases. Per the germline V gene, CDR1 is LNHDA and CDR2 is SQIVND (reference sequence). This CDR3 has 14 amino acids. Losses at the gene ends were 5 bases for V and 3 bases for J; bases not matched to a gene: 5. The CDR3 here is CASSFDRGYYGYTF. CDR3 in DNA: TGTGCCAGTAGTTTTGACAGGGGTTACTATGGCTACACCTTC. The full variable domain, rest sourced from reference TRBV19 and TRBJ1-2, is DGGITQSPKYLFRKEGQNVTLSCEQNLNHDAMYWYRQDPGQGLRLIYYSQIVNDFQKGDIAEGYSVSREKKESFPLTVTSAQKNPTAFYLCASSFDRGYYGYTFGSGTRLTVV.

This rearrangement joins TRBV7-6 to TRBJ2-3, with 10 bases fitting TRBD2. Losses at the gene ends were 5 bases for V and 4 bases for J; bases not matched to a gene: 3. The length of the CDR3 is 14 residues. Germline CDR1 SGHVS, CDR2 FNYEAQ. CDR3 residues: CASSILAGSDTQYF. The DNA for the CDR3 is TGTGCCAGCAGCATACTAGCGGGGTCAGATACGCAGTATTTT.

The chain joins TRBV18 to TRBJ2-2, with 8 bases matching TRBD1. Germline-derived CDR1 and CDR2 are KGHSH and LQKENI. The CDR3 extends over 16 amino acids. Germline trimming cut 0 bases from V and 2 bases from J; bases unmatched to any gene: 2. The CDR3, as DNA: TGTGCCAGCTCACCACCCGGACAGGGTAACACCGGGGAGCTGTTTTTT. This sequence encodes CASSPPGQGNTGELFF.

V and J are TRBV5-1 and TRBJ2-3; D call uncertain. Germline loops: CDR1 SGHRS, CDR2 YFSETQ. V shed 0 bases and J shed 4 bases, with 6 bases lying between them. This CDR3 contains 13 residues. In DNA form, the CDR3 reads TGCGCCAGCAGCTTGGGAACTTCAGATACGCAGTATTTT. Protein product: CASSLGTSDTQYF.

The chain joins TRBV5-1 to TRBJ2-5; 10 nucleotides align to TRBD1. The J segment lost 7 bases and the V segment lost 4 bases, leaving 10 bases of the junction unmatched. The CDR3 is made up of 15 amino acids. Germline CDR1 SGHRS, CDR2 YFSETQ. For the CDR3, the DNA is TGCGCCAGCAGCCCCGGGACAGGGGAGTTGGCGACCCAGTACTTC. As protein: CASSPGTGELATQYF. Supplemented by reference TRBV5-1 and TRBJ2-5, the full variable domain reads KAGVTQTPRYLIKTRGQQVTLSCSPISGHRSVSWYQQTPGQGLQFLFEYFSETQRNKGNFPGRFSGRQFSNSRSEMNVSTLELGDSALYLCASSPGTGELATQYFGPGTRLLVL.

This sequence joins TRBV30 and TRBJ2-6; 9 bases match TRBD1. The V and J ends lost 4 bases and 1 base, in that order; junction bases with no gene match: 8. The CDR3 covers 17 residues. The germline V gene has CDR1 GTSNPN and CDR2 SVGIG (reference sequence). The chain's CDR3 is CAWTYRGLRSGANVLTF. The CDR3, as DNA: TGTGCCTGGACGTACAGGGGGCTGAGATCTGGGGCCAACGTCCTGACTTTC.

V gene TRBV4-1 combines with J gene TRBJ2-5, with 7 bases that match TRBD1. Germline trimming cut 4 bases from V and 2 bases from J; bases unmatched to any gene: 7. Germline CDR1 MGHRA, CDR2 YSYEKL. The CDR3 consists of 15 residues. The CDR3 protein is CASSPGQKTQETQYF. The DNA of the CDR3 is TGCGCCAGCAGCCCGGGACAGAAGACACAAGAGACCCAGTACTTC.

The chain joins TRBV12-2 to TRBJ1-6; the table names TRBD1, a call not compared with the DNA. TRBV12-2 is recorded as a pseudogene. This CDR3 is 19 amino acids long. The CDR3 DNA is TGTGCAAGTCGCCCGGACAGGGAACGGAGGGGGCTGGGTAATTCACCCCTCCACTTT. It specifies CASRPDRERRGLGNSPLHF.

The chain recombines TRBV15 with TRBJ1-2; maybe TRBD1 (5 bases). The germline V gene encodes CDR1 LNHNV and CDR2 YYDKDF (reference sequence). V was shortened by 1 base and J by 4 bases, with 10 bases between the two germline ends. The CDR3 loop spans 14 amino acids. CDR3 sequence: CATSRGGEGYGYTF. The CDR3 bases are TGTGCCACCAGCAGAGGGGGGGAAGGCTATGGCTACACCTTC.

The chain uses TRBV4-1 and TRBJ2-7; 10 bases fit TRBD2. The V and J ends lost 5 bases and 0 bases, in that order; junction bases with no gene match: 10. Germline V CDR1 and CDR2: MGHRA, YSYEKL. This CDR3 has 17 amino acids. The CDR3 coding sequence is TGCGCCAGCAGCTACCGTAGTTGGACTAGCGGCTCCTACGAGCAGTACTTC. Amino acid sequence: CASSYRSWTSGSYEQYF.

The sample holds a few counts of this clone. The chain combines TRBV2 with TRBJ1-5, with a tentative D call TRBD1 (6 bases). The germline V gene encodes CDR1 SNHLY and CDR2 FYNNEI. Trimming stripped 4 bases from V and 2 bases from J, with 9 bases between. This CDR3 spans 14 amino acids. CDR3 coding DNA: TGTGCCAGCAGTGTTTGGGGGCGCAATCAGCCCCAGCATTTT. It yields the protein CASSVWGRNQPQHF.

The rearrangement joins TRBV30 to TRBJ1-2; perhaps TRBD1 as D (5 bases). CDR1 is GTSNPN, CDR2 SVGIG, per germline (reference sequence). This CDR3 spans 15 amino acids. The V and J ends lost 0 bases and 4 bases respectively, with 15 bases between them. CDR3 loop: CAWSVGAGRPYGYTF. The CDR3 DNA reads TGTGCCTGGAGTGTTGGGGCAGGAAGACCCTATGGCTACACCTTC.

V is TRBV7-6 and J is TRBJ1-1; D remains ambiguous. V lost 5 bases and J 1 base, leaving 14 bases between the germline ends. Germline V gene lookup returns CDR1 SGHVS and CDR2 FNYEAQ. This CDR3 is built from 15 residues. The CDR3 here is CASSEMGTSNTEAFF. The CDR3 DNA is TGTGCCAGCAGCGAAATGGGCACCTCGAACACTGAAGCTTTCTTT. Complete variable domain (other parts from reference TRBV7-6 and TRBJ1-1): GAGVSQSPRYKVTKRGQDVALRCDPISGHVSLYWYRQALGQGPEFLTYFNYEAQQDKSGLPNDRFSAERPEGSISTLTIQRTEQRDSAMYRCASSEMGTSNTEAFFGQGTRLTVV.

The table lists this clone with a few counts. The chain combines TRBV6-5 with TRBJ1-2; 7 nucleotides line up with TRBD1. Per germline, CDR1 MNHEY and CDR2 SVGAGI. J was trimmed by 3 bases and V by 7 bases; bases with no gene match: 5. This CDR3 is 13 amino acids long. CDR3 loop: CASNRDSDYGYTF. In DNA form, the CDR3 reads TGTGCCAGCAACCGGGACAGTGACTATGGCTACACCTTC.

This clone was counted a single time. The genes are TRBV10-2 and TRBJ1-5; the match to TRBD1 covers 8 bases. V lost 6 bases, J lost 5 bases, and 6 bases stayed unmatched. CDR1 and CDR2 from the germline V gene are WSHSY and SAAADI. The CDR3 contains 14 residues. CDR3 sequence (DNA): TGCGCCAGCAGCCGGACAGGGATAGATCAGCCCCAGCATTTT. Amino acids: CASSRTGIDQPQHF.

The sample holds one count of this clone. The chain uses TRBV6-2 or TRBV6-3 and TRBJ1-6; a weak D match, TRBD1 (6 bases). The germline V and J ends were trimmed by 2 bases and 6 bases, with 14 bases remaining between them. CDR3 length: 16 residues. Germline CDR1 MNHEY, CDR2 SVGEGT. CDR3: CASSYLGRGPNSPLHF. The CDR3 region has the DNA TGTGCCAGCAGTTACCTGGGCAGGGGTCCTAATTCACCCCTCCACTTT.

The CDR3 here is CASSAVVETREANYGYTF. The CDR3 DNA sequence: TGTGCCAGCAGCGCCGTCGTAGAGACTCGGGAAGCTAACTATGGCTACACCTTC. This chain uses TRBV7-9 with TRBJ1-2; D gene unclear. Germline CDR1 reads SEHNR; CDR2 reads FQNEAQ (reference sequence). V lost 5 bases and J lost 0, with 22 bases in between. The CDR3 totals 18 residues. The whole variable domain, filled in from reference TRBV7-9 and TRBJ1-2, reads DTGVSQNPRHKITKRGQNVTFRCDPISEHNRLYWYRQTLGQGPEFLTYFQNEAQLEKSRLLSDRFSAERPKGSFSTLEIQRTEQGDSAMYLCASSAVVETREANYGYTFGSGTRLTVV.

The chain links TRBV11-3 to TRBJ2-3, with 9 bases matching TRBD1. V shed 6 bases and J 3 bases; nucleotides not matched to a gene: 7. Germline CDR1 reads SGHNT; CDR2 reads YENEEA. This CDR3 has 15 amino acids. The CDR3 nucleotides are TGTGCCAGCAGATTCAGACAGGGGGGGACAGATACGCAGTATTTT. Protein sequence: CASRFRQGGTDTQYF.

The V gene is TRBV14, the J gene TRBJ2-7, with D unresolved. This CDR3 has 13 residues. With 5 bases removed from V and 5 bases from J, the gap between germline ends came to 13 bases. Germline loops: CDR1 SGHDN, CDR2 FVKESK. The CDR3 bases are TGTGCCAGCAGCTTCACAGATTCCAACGAGCAGTACTTC. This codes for CASSFTDSNEQYF.

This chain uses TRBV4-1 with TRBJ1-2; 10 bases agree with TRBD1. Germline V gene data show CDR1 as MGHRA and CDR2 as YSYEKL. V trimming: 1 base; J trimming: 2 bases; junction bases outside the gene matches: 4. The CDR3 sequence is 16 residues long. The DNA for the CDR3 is TGCGCCAGCAGCCAAGCCGGGGGACAGGGGAACTATGGCTACACCTTC. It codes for CASSQAGGQGNYGYTF.

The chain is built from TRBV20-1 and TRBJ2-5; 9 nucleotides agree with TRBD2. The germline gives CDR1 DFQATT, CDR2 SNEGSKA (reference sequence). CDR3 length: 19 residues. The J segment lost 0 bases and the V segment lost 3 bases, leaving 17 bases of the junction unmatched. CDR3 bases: TGCAGTGCTAGTCGGCTTGGGATAGCTGGCGGGAGGGACCAAGAGACCCAGTACTTC. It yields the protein CSASRLGIAGGRDQETQYF.